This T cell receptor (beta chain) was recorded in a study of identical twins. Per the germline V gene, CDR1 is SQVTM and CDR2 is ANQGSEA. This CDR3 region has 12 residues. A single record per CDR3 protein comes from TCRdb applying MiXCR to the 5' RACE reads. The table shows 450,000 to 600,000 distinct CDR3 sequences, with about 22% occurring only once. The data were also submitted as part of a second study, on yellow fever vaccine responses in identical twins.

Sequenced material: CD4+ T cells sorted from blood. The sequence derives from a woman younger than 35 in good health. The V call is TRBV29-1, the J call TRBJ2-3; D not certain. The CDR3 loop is CSTQASTDTQYF. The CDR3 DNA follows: TGCAGTACACAAGCTAGCACAGATACGCAGTATTTT.